These 30 T cell receptor beta chains were all obtained from the same sample, sequenced in a study of blood T cell repertoires in COVID-19. The repertoire was sequenced with immunoSEQ multiplex PCR; TCRdb's copy has only in-frame clones and lacks some. The table includes some 150,000 clones, 75% to 90% detected once. Sequencing used peripheral blood. All receptors come from a woman aged 55-70 years with COVID-19, enrolled during active disease.

The chain has TRBV28 and TRBJ2-5, with D uncertain. The CDR3 loop spans 11 amino acids. CDR1 and CDR2 (germline): MDHEN, SYDVKM. The V end was cut by 6 bases, the J end by 4 bases, with 6 bases between. The CDR3 loop is CASSQLETQYF. In DNA, the CDR3 is TGTGCCAGCAGCCAACTAGAGACCCAGTACTTC.

V usage is TRBV11-2 and J usage is TRBJ2-1; maybe TRBD2 (6 bases). The CDR3 has 15 amino acids. The germline V gene encodes CDR1 SGHAT and CDR2 FQNNGV. V was shortened by 5 bases and J by 0 bases, with 11 bases between the two germline ends. For the CDR3, the DNA is TGTGCCAGCAGCCCTAATAGCGGCTCCTACAATGAGCAGTTCTTC. Translated: CASSPNSGSYNEQFF.

The chain uses TRBV27 and TRBJ1-3; maybe TRBD1 (5 bases). The length of the CDR3 is 14 residues. The ends were cut back, 8 bases at V and 0 bases at J, with 11 bases in the middle. Germline assignment: CDR1 MNHEY and CDR2 SMNVEV (reference sequence). CDR3 nucleotides: TGTGCCAGCCGGGACTTCAGCTCTGGAAACACCATATATTTT. Protein sequence: CASRDFSSGNTIYF.

This chain links TRBV5-1 with TRBJ2-3; a weak D match, TRBD2 (7 bases). V lost 4 bases to trimming and J lost 5 bases, with 29 bases between them. CDR1 and CDR2 (germline): SGHRS, YFSETQ. This CDR3 region has 19 residues. CDR3 amino acids: CASSPRGINGGPYGDTQYF. The CDR3 nucleotides are TGCGCCAGCAGCCCAAGGGGGATTAACGGGGGGCCCTACGGAGATACGCAGTATTTT. The whole variable domain, remainder taken from reference TRBV5-1 and TRBJ2-3, is KAGVTQTPRYLIKTRGQQVTLSCSPISGHRSVSWYQQTPGQGLQFLFEYFSETQRNKGNFPGRFSGRQFSNSRSEMNVSTLELGDSALYLCASSPRGINGGPYGDTQYFGPGTRLTVL.

The chain combines TRBV2 with TRBJ1-2, with a possible D match to TRBD1 (5 bases). Trimming removed 6 bases at V and 8 bases at J, with 19 bases between. This CDR3 comprises 14 residues. The germline V gene has CDR1 SNHLY and CDR2 FYNNEI. CDR3 region: CASRREGTRRGYTF. CDR3 bases: TGTGCCAGCAGGAGGGAGGGGACGAGGCGAGGCTACACCTTC. The full variable domain, in which reference TRBV2 and TRBJ1-2 provide the parts outside the CDR3, is EPEVTQTPSHQVTQMGQEVILRCVPISNHLYFYWYRQILGQKVEFLVSFYNNEISEKSEIFDDQFSVERPDGSNFTLKIRSTKLEDSAMYFCASRREGTRRGYTFGSGTRLTVV.

The chain couples TRBV4-1 to TRBJ1-4; the D gene is possibly TRBD1 (5 bases). The CDR3 contains 14 residues. Trimming pared 1 base from V and 6 bases from J, leaving 9 bases between. CDR1 is MGHRA and CDR2 is YSYEKL in the germline V gene. The CDR3 nucleotides read TGCGCCAGCAGCCAAGGGACAAAGGATGAAAAACTGTTTTTT. This codes for CASSQGTKDEKLFF.

The chain employs TRBV29-1 and TRBJ1-3; 8 nucleotides agree with TRBD1. The ends lost 3 bases at V and 2 bases at J; junction bases unmatched: 6. The CDR3 is 15 amino acids. Germline CDR1 is SQVTM and CDR2 is ANQGSEA. This CDR3 reads CSVEDRVRPGNTIYF. CDR3 in DNA: TGCAGCGTTGAGGACAGGGTTCGTCCTGGAAACACCATATATTTT.

The V and J genes are TRBV27 and TRBJ1-2, with D perhaps matching TRBD1 (5 bases). V shed 4 bases and J shed 0 bases, with 18 bases lying between them. CDR3 length: 17 amino acids. Germline V gene lookup returns CDR1 MNHEY and CDR2 SMNVEV (reference sequence). DNA of the CDR3: TGTGCCAGCAGTTCCCTTGGGGGGGGAGGTACTAACTATGGCTACACCTTC. Amino acid sequence: CASSSLGGGGTNYGYTF.

V usage is TRBV5-1 and J usage is TRBJ2-3; D might be TRBD1 (6 bases). V dropped 6 bases and J dropped 0 bases, with 11 bases sitting between them. The germline CDR1 and CDR2 sequences are SGHRS and YFSETQ. The CDR3 is 14 amino acids. Written as DNA, the CDR3 is TGCGCCAGCAAATCAGGGGAAAGCACAGATACGCAGTATTTT. Translation: CASKSGESTDTQYF.

CDR3 in DNA: TGTGCCAGCCCTGGGGAGGATCGCTACGAGCAGTACTTC. Translating gives CASPGEDRYEQYF. V is TRBV11-2 and J is TRBJ2-7, with D possibly TRBD2 on 6 matching bases. The ends were cut back, 8 bases at V and 3 bases at J, with 14 bases in the middle. The germline gives CDR1 SGHAT, CDR2 FQNNGV. The CDR3 is 13 residues long.

This chain links TRBV11-2 with TRBJ1-1; a weak D match, TRBD1 (5 bases). Germline assignment: CDR1 SGHAT and CDR2 FQNNGV. Trimming removed 2 bases at V and 0 bases at J, with 13 bases between. The CDR3 spans 16 residues. CDR3: CASSLKVTGLNTEAFF. As DNA, the CDR3 is TGTGCCAGCAGCTTAAAGGTCACAGGACTGAACACTGAAGCTTTCTTT.

This clone was seen just once. The V call is TRBV5-4, the J call TRBJ2-1; D is perhaps TRBD1 (5 bases). Trimming left V 4 bases short and J 7 bases short, with 6 bases between. The CDR3 is made up of 11 amino acids. The germline gives CDR1 SGHNT, CDR2 YYREEE (reference sequence). DNA of the CDR3: TGTGCCAGCAGCGGGGCTAATGAGCAGTTCTTC. It specifies CASSGANEQFF.

The gene calls are TRBV5-1 and TRBJ2-1; TRBD1 matches at 7 bases. There are 15 residues in the CDR3. Per germline, CDR1 SGHRS and CDR2 YFSETQ. Germline trimming cut 2 bases from V and 4 bases from J; bases unmatched to any gene: 6. The CDR3 nucleotides read TGCGCCAGCAGCTTAAGAGGGGGCGGTTACAATGAGCAGTTCTTC. It yields the protein CASSLRGGGYNEQFF.

J is TRBJ2-3 and V is TRBV5-1; D perhaps matches TRBD2 (6 bases). Trimming left V 4 bases short and J 3 bases short, with 18 bases between. CDR1 is SGHRS, CDR2 YFSETQ, per germline. There are 16 residues in the CDR3. Written as DNA, the CDR3 is TGCGCCAGCAGCCCGGTGGTCGGGGGTGTAACAGATACGCAGTATTTT. This translates into CASSPVVGGVTDTQYF.

The chain joins TRBV19 to TRBJ2-7; 7 positions agree with TRBD1. V was clipped by 1 base and J by 5 bases; unmatched bases: 5. From germline, CDR1 is LNHDA and CDR2 SQIVND (reference sequence). The CDR3 spans 14 residues. CDR3 in amino acids: CASSIVDRVHEQYF. The CDR3 coding sequence is TGTGCCAGTAGTATAGTCGACAGGGTCCACGAGCAGTACTTC.

This chain uses TRBV10-3 with TRBJ2-5, with 15 bases fitting TRBD2. Germline CDR1 reads ENHRY; CDR2 reads SYGVKD. After removal of 2 bases from V and 5 bases from J, the junction contained 9 bases not matched to a gene. The CDR3 contains 18 residues. The CDR3 reads CAISEPPWTSGGAETQYF. The CDR3 DNA reads as TGTGCCATCAGTGAGCCCCCATGGACTAGCGGGGGGGCTGAGACCCAGTACTTC.

This clone was detected once. The chain is built from TRBV5-1 and TRBJ1-4; a possible D gene is TRBD1 (6 bases). This CDR3 contains 14 residues. Looked up from germline, CDR1 is SGHRS and CDR2 is YFSETQ. The ends were cut back, 3 bases at V and 6 bases at J, with 12 bases in the middle. CDR3: CASSSGTPDEKLFF. CDR3 in DNA: TGCGCCAGCAGCTCCGGGACACCCGATGAAAAACTGTTTTTT.

The CDR3 sequence: CACGRSNQPQHF. The DNA for the CDR3 is TGTGCCTGTGGACGTTCCAATCAGCCCCAGCATTTT. J is TRBJ1-5 and V is TRBV30; D gene ambiguous. CDR1 is GTSNPN, CDR2 SVGIG, per germline (reference sequence). The CDR3 sequence is 12 residues long. Trimming removed 6 bases from V and 3 bases from J, with 9 bases in between.

J is TRBJ1-2 and V is TRBV6-5; tentatively, D is TRBD1 (6 bases). This CDR3 has 15 residues. Germline values: CDR1 MNHEY, CDR2 SVGAGI. Trimming left V 10 bases short and J 5 bases short, with 23 bases between. The CDR3 region is CAIKSAGTTPYGYTF. DNA of the CDR3: TGTGCCATCAAGTCCGCCGGGACAACTCCTTATGGCTACACCTTC.

This chain connects TRBV19 to TRBJ2-7; TRBD1 aligns across 9 bases. The junction had 2 bases not matched to a gene; V was cut back by 4 bases and J by 1 base. Germline CDR1 and CDR2: LNHDA and SQIVND (reference sequence). CDR3 size: 14 residues. This chain's CDR3 is CASSTTGGSYEQYF. Written as DNA, the CDR3 is TGTGCCAGTAGTACGACAGGGGGATCCTACGAGCAGTACTTC.

The chain recombines TRBV19 with TRBJ2-3; D is possibly TRBD1 (6 bases). The CDR3 is 14 residues long. The V gene's germline CDR1 is LNHDA and CDR2 SQIVND (reference sequence). The V gene lost 4 bases and the J gene lost 6 bases, with 14 bases spanning the gap. The CDR3 DNA is TGTGCCAGTAGTAACTTGAACAGGGACGATACGCAGTATTTT. The encoded protein is CASSNLNRDDTQYF. The full variable domain, in which reference TRBV19 and TRBJ2-3 provide the parts outside the CDR3, is DGGITQSPKYLFRKEGQNVTLSCEQNLNHDAMYWYRQDPGQGLRLIYYSQIVNDFQKGDIAEGYSVSREKKESFPLTVTSAQKNPTAFYLCASSNLNRDDTQYFGPGTRLTVL.

This chain links TRBV3-1 (or the pseudogene TRBV3-2) with TRBJ1-2, with 9 bases aligning to TRBD1. The CDR3 extends over 15 amino acids. From germline, CDR1 is LGHDT and CDR2 YNNKEL (reference sequence). The trim removed 1 base at V and 5 bases at J, leaving 5 bases unmatched. CDR3 coding DNA: TGTGCCAGCAGCCAAGGAAGGGACAGGGTTTATGGCTACACCTTC. This encodes CASSQGRDRVYGYTF.

The rearrangement links TRBV29-1 to TRBJ1-2, with 11 nucleotides matching TRBD1. CDR1 and CDR2 from the germline V gene are SQVTM and ANQGSEA. The CDR3 extends over 13 amino acids. J was trimmed by 8 bases and V by 6 bases; bases with no gene match: 8. The CDR3 is CSVFPGQGDGYTF. CDR3 sequence (DNA): TGCAGCGTCTTCCCGGGACAGGGGGACGGCTACACCTTC.

This sequence joins TRBV6-5 and TRBJ2-7, with 9 positions matching TRBD1. The length of the CDR3 is 14 residues. The J segment lost 3 bases and the V segment lost 6 bases, leaving 6 bases of the junction unmatched. Germline values: CDR1 MNHEY, CDR2 SVGAGI. CDR3 sequence reads: CASRGTGNGYEQYF. CDR3 nucleotides: TGTGCCAGCAGGGGGACAGGGAATGGCTACGAGCAGTACTTC.

The chain is built from TRBV27 and TRBJ1-5; possibly TRBD1 for D (6 bases). The CDR3 sequence is 15 residues long. Germline V gene data show CDR1 as MNHEY and CDR2 as SMNVEV (reference sequence). The V and J ends lost 2 bases and 4 bases respectively, with 12 bases between them. CDR3 amino acids: CASSLVQGRNQPQHF. For the CDR3, the DNA is TGTGCCAGCAGTTTAGTACAGGGAAGAAATCAGCCCCAGCATTTT.

The chain carries TRBV3-1 (or the pseudogene TRBV3-2) and TRBJ2-3; TRBD1 aligns across 7 bases. Per germline, CDR1 LGHDT and CDR2 YNNKEL (reference sequence). CDR3 length: 13 amino acids. V shed 5 bases, J shed 5 bases, and the junction held 4 bases outside the gene matches. CDR3 amino acids: CASSDGTEDTQYF. CDR3 DNA: TGTGCCAGCAGCGACGGGACAGAAGATACGCAGTATTTT.

This chain uses TRBV24-1 with TRBJ1-2, with a tentative D call TRBD1 (5 bases). Trimming took off 7 bases at V and 2 bases at J, with 13 bases between the two ends. CDR3 size: 14 residues. CDR1 and CDR2 from the germline V gene are KGHDR and SFDVKD. Here the CDR3 reads CATSPTGGNYGYTF. CDR3 sequence (DNA): TGTGCCACCAGCCCGACGGGGGGGAACTATGGCTACACCTTC.

The chain recombines TRBV10-3 with TRBJ2-2; 7 bases map to TRBD1. V was clipped by 4 bases and J by 2 bases; unmatched bases: 13. The CDR3 is 18 amino acids. The V gene's germline CDR1 is ENHRY and CDR2 SYGVKD. This CDR3 reads CAISAPPPDRENTGELFF. CDR3 bases: TGTGCCATCAGTGCGCCCCCACCAGACAGGGAAAACACCGGGGAGCTGTTTTTT.

This clone showed up just once. Written as DNA, the CDR3 is TGTGCCAGCAGCTTCAGGCGGGACTGCGCCGAAAAACTGTTTTTT. The encoded protein is CASSFRRDCAEKLFF. This rearrangement joins TRBV12-1 to TRBJ1-4. TRBV12-1 is reported as a pseudogene. The CDR3 is made up of 15 amino acids.

The gene calls are TRBV3-1 (or the pseudogene TRBV3-2) and TRBJ2-3; TRBD2 is a possible D gene (7 bases). The CDR3 has 14 amino acids. V lost 4 bases and J 2 bases, leaving 10 bases between the germline ends. Germline CDR1 LGHDT, CDR2 YNNKEL (reference sequence). CDR3 in amino acids: CASSRGGATDTQYF. The CDR3 DNA reads TGTGCCAGCAGCCGGGGGGGGGCCACAGATACGCAGTATTTT.